This TCR beta chain was sequenced in a study of T cell changes during pregnancy in multiple sclerosis. The data were produced by immunoSEQ multiplex PCR, yet TCRdb's version contains in-frame clones alone and is incomplete. The table records 55,000 to 70,000 clones, 90% of them present only once. The germline gives CDR1 SGDLS, CDR2 YYNGEE. V shed 4 bases, J shed 4 bases, and the junction held 8 bases outside the gene matches. The CDR3 runs to 15 residues. The chain carries TRBV9 and TRBJ1-3; 7 positions match TRBD1. The TCR sequence derives from a female donor in good health, enrolled as a control in a pregnancy study. The sequencing here drew on peripheral blood, taken in the first trimester of pregnancy. The CDR3 spells CASSYDRERGNTIYF. DNA for the CDR3: TGTGCCAGCAGCTACGACAGGGAGAGAGGAAACACCATATATTTT. Combining the CDR3 with reference TRBV9 and TRBJ1-3 gives the whole variable domain DSGVTQTPKHLITATGQRVTLRCSPRSGDLSVYWYQQSLDQGLQFLIQYYNGEERAKGNILERFSAQQFPDLHSELNLSSLELGDSALYFCASSYDRERGNTIYFGEGSWLTVV.